This TCR beta chain emerged from a study of OX40 agonist ivuxolimab in advanced cancers. Study-level background: It was permissible to have had prior anti-PD-1, anti-PD-L1 or anti-CTLA-4 therapy, and approximately 38% had some.

The CDR3 consists of 17 residues. CDR1 SGDLS and CDR2 YYNGEE come from the germline V gene. V dropped 0 bases and J dropped 0; count of bases not matched to a gene: 4. The repertoire was sequenced with immunoSEQ multiplex PCR; TCRdb's copy has only in-frame clones and lacks some. Of 18,000 or so clones listed, 65% to 90% are singletons. The rearrangement uses TRBV9 and TRBJ2-2, with 8 bases that match TRBD2. The clonotype comes from an adult with an advanced solid tumor such as melanoma, head and neck, liver or kidney cancer. The sample was CD4+ or CD8+ T cells sorted from blood, taken in a trial of the OX40 agonist ivuxolimab. The DNA for the CDR3 is TGTGCCAGCAGCGTAGTAGGAGCGGGAGCGAACACCGGGGAGCTGTTTTTT. Translated: CASSVVGAGANTGELFF.